This T cell receptor beta chain appears in the sequencing data of a study of a mutant IDH1 vaccine in newly diagnosed glioma. Looking at the study overall: Most patients had radiochemotherapy with temozolomide before enrollment; others had one alone.

Assay used: immunoSEQ multiplex PCR; TCRdb lists only in-frame clones, some missing. The sample contains 69,000 or so clones, around 84% of which appear only once. Germline assignment: CDR1 LNHDA and CDR2 SQIVND (reference sequence). The CDR3 runs to 13 residues. Trimming stripped 3 bases from V and 9 bases from J, with 14 bases between. This clone was detected only a few times. Its antigen is undetermined. Time point in this sample: week 35, safety follow-up. Doses of 300 ug of mutant IDH1 20-mer peptide were given with topical imiquimod. There were eight vaccinations for patients, given in weeks 1, 3, 5, 7, 11, 15, 19 and 23.

The specimen comprised PBMCs, sampled from a glioma patient whose treatment included an IDH1 peptide vaccine. The sequence was obtained from a young man with glioma. J is TRBJ1-2 and V is TRBV19; maybe TRBD1 (5 bases). CDR3 DNA sequence: TGTGCCAGTAGTATTGGGACCGTCCCAAGCTACACCTTC. The encoded protein is CASSIGTVPSYTF.